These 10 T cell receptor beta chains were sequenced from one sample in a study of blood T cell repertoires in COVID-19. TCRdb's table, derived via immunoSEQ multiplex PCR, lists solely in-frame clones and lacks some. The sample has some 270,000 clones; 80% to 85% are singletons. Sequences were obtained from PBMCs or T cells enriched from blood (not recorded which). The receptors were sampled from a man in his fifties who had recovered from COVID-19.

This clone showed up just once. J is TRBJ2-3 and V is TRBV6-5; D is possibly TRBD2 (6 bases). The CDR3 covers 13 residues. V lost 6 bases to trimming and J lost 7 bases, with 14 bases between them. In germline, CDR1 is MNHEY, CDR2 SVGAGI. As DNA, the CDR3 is TGTGCCAGCAGGTTGCACGGGACTCATACGCAGTATTTT. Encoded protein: CASRLHGTHTQYF.

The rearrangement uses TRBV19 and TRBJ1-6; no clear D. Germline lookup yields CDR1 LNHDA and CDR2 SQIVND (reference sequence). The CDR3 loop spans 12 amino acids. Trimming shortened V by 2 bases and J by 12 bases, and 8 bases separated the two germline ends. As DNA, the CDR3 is TGTGCCAGTAGTATATGGGAGAAACCCCTCCACTTT. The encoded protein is CASSIWEKPLHF. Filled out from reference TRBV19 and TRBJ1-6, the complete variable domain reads DGGITQSPKYLFRKEGQNVTLSCEQNLNHDAMYWYRQDPGQGLRLIYYSQIVNDFQKGDIAEGYSVSREKKESFPLTVTSAQKNPTAFYLCASSIWEKPLHFGNGTRLTVT.

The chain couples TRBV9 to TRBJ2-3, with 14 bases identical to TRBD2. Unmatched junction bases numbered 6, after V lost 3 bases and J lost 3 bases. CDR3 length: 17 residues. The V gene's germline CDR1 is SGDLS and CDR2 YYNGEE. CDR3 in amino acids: CASSARTSGRRTDTQYF. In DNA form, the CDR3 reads TGTGCCAGCAGCGCTAGGACTAGCGGGAGGAGAACAGATACGCAGTATTTT. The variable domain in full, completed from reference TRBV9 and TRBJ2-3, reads DSGVTQTPKHLITATGQRVTLRCSPRSGDLSVYWYQQSLDQGLQFLIQYYNGEERAKGNILERFSAQQFPDLHSELNLSSLELGDSALYFCASSARTSGRRTDTQYFGPGTRLTVL.

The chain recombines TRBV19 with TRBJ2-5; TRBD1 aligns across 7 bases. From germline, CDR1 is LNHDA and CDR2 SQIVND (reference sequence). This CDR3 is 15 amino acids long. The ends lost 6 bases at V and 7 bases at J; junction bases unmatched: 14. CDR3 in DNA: TGTGCCAGTAGGCACACGGGACAGCGCCATGGGACCCAGTACTTC. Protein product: CASRHTGQRHGTQYF.

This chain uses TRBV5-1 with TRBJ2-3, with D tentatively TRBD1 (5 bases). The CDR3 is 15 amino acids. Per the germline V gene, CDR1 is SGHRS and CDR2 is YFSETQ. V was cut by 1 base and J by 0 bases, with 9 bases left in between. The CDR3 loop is CASSLNQGSTDTQYF. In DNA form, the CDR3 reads TGCGCCAGCAGCTTGAATCAGGGCAGCACAGATACGCAGTATTTT.

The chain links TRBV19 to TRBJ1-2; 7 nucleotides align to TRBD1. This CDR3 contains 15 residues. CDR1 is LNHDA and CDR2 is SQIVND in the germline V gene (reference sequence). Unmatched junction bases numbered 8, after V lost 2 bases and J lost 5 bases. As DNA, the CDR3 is TGTGCCAGTAGTATACAAGGACAGGTATTTTATGGCTACACCTTC. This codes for CASSIQGQVFYGYTF.

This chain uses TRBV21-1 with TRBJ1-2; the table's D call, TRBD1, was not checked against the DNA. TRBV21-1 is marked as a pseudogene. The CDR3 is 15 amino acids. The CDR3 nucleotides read TGTGCCAGCAGCAAATTTTCCAGGGTTAACTATGGCTACACCTTC. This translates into CASSKFSRVNYGYTF.

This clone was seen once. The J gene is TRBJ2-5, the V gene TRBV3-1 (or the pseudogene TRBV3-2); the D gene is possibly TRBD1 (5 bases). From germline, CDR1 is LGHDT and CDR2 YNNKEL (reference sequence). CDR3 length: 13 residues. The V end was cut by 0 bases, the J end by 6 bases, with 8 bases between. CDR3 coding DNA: TGTGCCAGCAGCCAAGAAGGGGAACAGACCCAGTACTTC. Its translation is CASSQEGEQTQYF.

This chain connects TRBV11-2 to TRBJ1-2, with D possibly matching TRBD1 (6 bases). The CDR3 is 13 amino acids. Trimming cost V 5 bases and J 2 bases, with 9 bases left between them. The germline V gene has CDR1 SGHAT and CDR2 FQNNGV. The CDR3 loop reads CASSPGQNYGYTF. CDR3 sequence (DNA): TGTGCCAGCAGCCCCGGACAGAACTATGGCTACACCTTC.

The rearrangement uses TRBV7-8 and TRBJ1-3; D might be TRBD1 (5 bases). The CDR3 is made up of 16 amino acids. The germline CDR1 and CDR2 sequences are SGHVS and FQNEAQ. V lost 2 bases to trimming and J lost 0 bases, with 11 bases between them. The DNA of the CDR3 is TGTGCCAGCAGCTTACGTGTCGGGGGCTCTGGAAACACCATATATTTT. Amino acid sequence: CASSLRVGGSGNTIYF. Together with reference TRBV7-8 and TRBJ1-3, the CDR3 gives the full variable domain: GAGVSQSPRYKVAKRGQDVALRCDPISGHVSLFWYQQALGQGPEFLTYFQNEAQLDKSGLPSDRFFAERPEGSVSTLKIQRTQQEDSAVYLCASSLRVGGSGNTIYFGEGSWLTVV.